These 21 T cell receptor beta chains were all obtained from the same sample, sequenced in a study of vaccination effects on CD4 cells after COVID-19 (dated 2022 in TCRdb). Which antigens these TCRs recognize remains unknown. In the ViraFEST assay, PBMC were stimulated with viral peptide pools, and antigen-specific CD4+ T cell clonotypes were then identified by expansion using TCR sequencing. After around 11 days of culture, CD4+ T cells were isolated with the EasySep CD4+ T cell isolation kit. Negative nucleocapsid antibody results before and after vaccination confirmed that the healthy vaccine recipients had no prior SARS-CoV-2 infection. Library generation was performed with the immunoSEQ multiplex PCR assay. TCRdb carries this immuneACCESS record with in-frame sequences only. Its versions omit some clonotypes, under half of them owing to an unresolved V gene in the studies checked, with the rest unexplained. This sample gives roughly 23,000 clones in total; 68% of them show up just once. The ten top clones hold more than 9% of the sample.

The sample here was CD4+ T cells from PBMCs cultured with HCoV-NL63 spike peptides, taken before COVID-19 vaccination. The cell subset or site label on this specimen signifies: HCoV-NL63 spike overlapping peptide pool stimulation. Source of these receptors: a human donor who received a COVID-19 vaccine.

J is TRBJ2-1 and V is TRBV3-1 (or the pseudogene TRBV3-2), with 11 bases that match TRBD2. Trimming took 1 base from V and 4 from J; bases not matched to a gene: 0. The CDR3 runs 15 residues. Germline assignment: CDR1 LGHDT and CDR2 YNNKEL (reference sequence). CDR3 loop: CASSQGLAGYNEQFF. CDR3 bases: TGTGCCAGCAGCCAAGGACTAGCGGGGTACAATGAGCAGTTCTTC.

This clone was found once. V is TRBV5-1 and J is TRBJ2-7; possibly TRBD1 for D (5 bases). Trimming shortened V by 0 bases and J by 7 bases, and 14 bases separated the two germline ends. The CDR3 consists of 14 residues. Looked up from germline, CDR1 is SGHRS and CDR2 is YFSETQ. The DNA of the CDR3 is TGCGCCAGCAGCTTGGACAGGCCCGAAGGGGAGCAGTACTTC. It yields the protein CASSLDRPEGEQYF.

This rearrangement joins TRBV19 to TRBJ1-2, with 10 bases lining up with TRBD1. Germline values: CDR1 LNHDA, CDR2 SQIVND (reference sequence). The junction had 5 bases not matched to a gene; V was cut back by 3 bases and J by 4 bases. This CDR3 contains 15 residues. In DNA form, the CDR3 reads TGTGCCAGTAGTATCCCGGGACAGGGGAGCTATGGCTACACCTTC. It specifies CASSIPGQGSYGYTF.

The chain links TRBV3-1 (or the pseudogene TRBV3-2) to TRBJ1-2; the D gene is possibly TRBD1 (6 bases). The V gene lost 0 bases and the J gene lost 1 base, with 18 bases spanning the gap. The CDR3 consists of 18 residues. Germline V gene sequence: CDR1 LGHDT, CDR2 YNNKEL (reference sequence). For the CDR3, the DNA is TGTGCCAGCAGCCAAGAGGGGGCCAGGGGACGAATTAACTATGGCTACACCTTC. It yields the protein CASSQEGARGRINYGYTF.

The chain couples TRBV19 to TRBJ1-2; D perhaps matches TRBD1 (6 bases). CDR1 is LNHDA, CDR2 SQIVND, per germline (reference sequence). Trimming removed 6 bases at V and 6 bases at J, with 20 bases between. The CDR3 extends over 15 amino acids. CDR3 DNA: TGTGCCAGTAGCCCTCCTGGGGGGGGCGCGGATGGCTACACCTTC. Amino acids: CASSPPGGGADGYTF.

This clone was picked up a small number of times. The chain carries TRBV20-1 and TRBJ2-1; 7 positions agree with TRBD1. V gave up 5 bases and J gave up 9 bases; unmatched junction bases: 4. The CDR3 is made up of 11 amino acids. From germline, CDR1 is DFQATT and CDR2 SNEGSKA (reference sequence). In DNA, the CDR3 is TGCAGTGCTGCCCCAGGGGGTGAGCAGTTCTTC. Its translation: CSAAPGGEQFF.

The CDR3 reads CASSAGDTGELFF. CDR3 sequence (DNA): TGTGCCAGTAGCGCAGGGGACACCGGGGAGCTGTTTTTT. The chain links TRBV19 to TRBJ2-2, with D possibly being TRBD1 (6 bases). Germline-derived CDR1 and CDR2 are LNHDA and SQIVND (reference sequence). This CDR3 has 13 residues. Trimming cost V 6 bases and J 3 bases, with 8 bases left between them.

This clone was seen a few times. This chain uses TRBV5-1 with TRBJ1-4; D is possibly TRBD1 (6 bases). Trimming took off 0 bases at V and 0 bases at J, with 12 bases between the two ends. Germline V CDR1 and CDR2: SGHRS, YFSETQ. The CDR3 runs 17 residues. The CDR3 DNA is TGCGCCAGCAGCTTGGTGGGGACAAAGGCAACTAATGAAAAACTGTTTTTT. Protein: CASSLVGTKATNEKLFF.

This clone has just a few counts. The rearrangement links TRBV4-2 to TRBJ2-7, with 8 bases lining up with TRBD2. Germline V gene sequence: CDR1 LGHNA, CDR2 YNFKEQ. CDR3 length equals 18 residues. The J segment lost 0 bases and the V segment lost 0 bases, leaving 10 bases of the junction unmatched. CDR3: CASSQDLALAGFSYEQYF. The CDR3 region has the DNA TGTGCCAGCAGCCAAGATTTGGCCCTAGCGGGTTTCTCCTACGAGCAGTACTTC.

The genes are TRBV6-5 and TRBJ1-4, with 8 positions matching TRBD1. The V and J ends lost 0 bases and 8 bases, in that order; junction bases with no gene match: 5. CDR1 and CDR2 (germline): MNHEY, SVGAGI. This CDR3 has 15 residues. The CDR3 loop reads CASSYSTGTGEKLFF. The CDR3 DNA follows: TGTGCCAGCAGTTACTCGACAGGGACAGGAGAAAAACTGTTTTTT.

This chain uses TRBV11-2 with TRBJ2-1; TRBD1 aligns across 10 bases. The V and J ends lost 6 bases and 3 bases, in that order; junction bases with no gene match: 8. Germline-derived CDR1 and CDR2 are SGHAT and FQNNGV. This CDR3 has 16 amino acids. The CDR3 reads CASSHLTGGLYNEQFF. DNA of the CDR3: TGTGCCAGCAGTCATTTGACAGGGGGCCTCTACAATGAGCAGTTCTTC.

The rearrangement joins TRBV10-3 to TRBJ2-2; no clear D gene. Germline V gene data show CDR1 as ENHRY and CDR2 as SYGVKD. The CDR3 is made up of 17 amino acids. V lost 6 bases to trimming and J lost 0 bases, with 17 bases between them. CDR3 nucleotide sequence: TGTGCCATCAGCGCTACCGCGGTTGCGGCGAACACCGGGGAGCTGTTTTTT. Its translation is CAISATAVAANTGELFF.

V is TRBV12-3 or TRBV12-4 and J is TRBJ1-2; 9 positions match TRBD1. V shed 5 bases and J 4 bases; nucleotides not matched to a gene: 2. The length of the CDR3 is 13 residues. CDR3 nucleotides: TGTGCCAGCAGTCCGACAGGGGGCTATGGCTACACCTTC. Encoded protein: CASSPTGGYGYTF.

This chain links TRBV4-2 with TRBJ1-3; maybe TRBD1 (6 bases). The germline CDR1 and CDR2 sequences are LGHNA and YNFKEQ. V lost 0 bases and J lost 3, with 12 bases in between. The CDR3 length is 16 residues. The CDR3 loop reads CASSQERGPLGNTIYF. CDR3 nucleotides: TGTGCCAGCAGCCAAGAGCGGGGGCCGCTTGGAAACACCATATATTTT.

The V and J genes are TRBV12-5 and TRBJ2-5; 9 bases match TRBD2. The germline V gene encodes CDR1 LGHNT and CDR2 FRNRAP. The CDR3 contains 17 residues. V trimming: 6 bases; J trimming: 5 bases; junction bases outside the gene matches: 16. The CDR3 protein is CASGDRPPAGGGETQYF. The CDR3, as DNA: TGTGCTAGTGGGGACAGGCCTCCAGCGGGAGGCGGGGAGACCCAGTACTTC.

The chain has TRBV4-1 and TRBJ1-2, with a possible D match to TRBD1 (5 bases). CDR1 is MGHRA and CDR2 is YSYEKL in the germline V gene. Trimming left V 1 base short and J 4 bases short, with 13 bases between. The CDR3 is made up of 15 amino acids. The CDR3, as DNA: TGCGCCAGCAGCCAAGCTAGGGGCGGCCTCTATGGCTACACCTTC. Translated: CASSQARGGLYGYTF.

The chain has TRBV10-1 and TRBJ1-1; unclear D gene. The CDR3 covers 12 residues. Germline V gene sequence: CDR1 WNHNN, CDR2 SYGVQD (reference sequence). V dropped 3 bases and J dropped 1 base, with 3 bases sitting between them. DNA of the CDR3: TGCGCCAGCAGTGACCAGAACACTGAAGCTTTCTTT. Protein sequence: CASSDQNTEAFF.

The rearrangement links TRBV19 to TRBJ2-1, with TRBD2 matching 10 bases. In germline, CDR1 is LNHDA, CDR2 SQIVND (reference sequence). With V trimmed by 4 bases and J by 6 bases, 6 bases remained unmatched. The CDR3 has 15 residues. CDR3 region: CASSTSSGRFNEQFF. CDR3 sequence (DNA): TGTGCCAGTAGTACTTCTAGCGGGAGATTCAATGAGCAGTTCTTC.

The CDR3 DNA follows: TGTGCCAGCAGTGAGGGCGGCGAAGGCGGAAAACTGTTTTTT. Its translation: CASSEGGEGGKLFF. The chain recombines TRBV2 with TRBJ1-4; D is unresolved. The V gene's germline CDR1 is SNHLY and CDR2 FYNNEI. The CDR3 spans 14 residues. With 3 bases removed from V and 10 bases from J, the gap between germline ends came to 15 bases.

This chain uses TRBV27 with TRBJ2-7, with D perhaps matching TRBD1 or TRBD2 (5 bases each). The V end lost 1 base, the J end lost 1 base, and 17 bases lay between the germline ends. This CDR3 has 17 residues. In germline, CDR1 is MNHEY, CDR2 SMNVEV (reference sequence). The CDR3 region is CASSLYLQGRGSYEQYF. CDR3 sequence (DNA): TGTGCCAGCAGTTTATACCTCCAGGGTAGAGGGTCCTACGAGCAGTACTTC.

This clone was detected only a few times. V and J are TRBV14 and TRBJ2-2; D remains ambiguous. The germline V gene encodes CDR1 SGHDN and CDR2 FVKESK. V lost 5 bases to trimming and J lost 3 bases, with 7 bases between them. The CDR3 loop spans 13 amino acids. The chain's CDR3 is CASSFTDTGELFF. CDR3 DNA: TGTGCCAGCAGCTTCACGGACACCGGGGAGCTGTTTTTT.